This TCR beta chain was retrieved from a study of cytomegalovirus exposure and HLA in healthy donors. Overall study context: Early released data had around 79 million unique TCRs, all coming from HLA-typed donors.

The PCR employed 60 Vbeta primers together with 13 Jbeta primers. Sequencing used immunoSEQ multiplex PCR; TCRdb keeps in-frame clones, though not all of them. Seen in this sample are 70,000 or so clones; the ten most common clones hold approximately 0.81%. Germline V lookup: CDR1 MNHNS, CDR2 SASEGT. The CDR3 is made up of 13 amino acids. V shed 4 bases and J shed 7 bases, with 11 bases lying between them. Details on this clone: Antigen specificity is unknown.

Points from the study as a whole: Several of the most significant clusters appeared linked to common viral pathogens, based on a later analysis.

The source of this sequence is a boy aged 5-17 years in good health and CMV-seronegative. The sequencing input was PBMCs. The chain joins TRBV6-1 to TRBJ1-5; D call uncertain. Here the CDR3 reads CASSGQVGQPQHF. The CDR3 DNA reads TGTGCCAGCAGTGGGCAGGTCGGACAGCCCCAGCATTTT.